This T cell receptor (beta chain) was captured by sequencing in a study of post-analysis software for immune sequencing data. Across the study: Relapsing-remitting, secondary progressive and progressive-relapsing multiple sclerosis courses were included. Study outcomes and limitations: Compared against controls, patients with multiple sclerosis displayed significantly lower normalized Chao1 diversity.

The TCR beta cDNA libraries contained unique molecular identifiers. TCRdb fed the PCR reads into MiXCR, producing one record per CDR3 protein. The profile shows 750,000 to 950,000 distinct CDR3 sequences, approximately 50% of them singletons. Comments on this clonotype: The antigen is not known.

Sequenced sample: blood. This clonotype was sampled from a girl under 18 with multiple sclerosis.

CDR3 region: CSVEDLENLGNEQFF. As DNA, the CDR3 is TGCAGCGTTGAAGATCTCGAGAACCTCGGGAATGAGCAGTTCTTC. The chain couples TRBV29-1 to TRBJ2-1, with no clear D. Trimming took off 0 bases at V and 7 bases at J, with 16 bases between the two ends. CDR3 length: 15 residues. The V gene's germline CDR1 is SQVTM and CDR2 ANQGSEA.